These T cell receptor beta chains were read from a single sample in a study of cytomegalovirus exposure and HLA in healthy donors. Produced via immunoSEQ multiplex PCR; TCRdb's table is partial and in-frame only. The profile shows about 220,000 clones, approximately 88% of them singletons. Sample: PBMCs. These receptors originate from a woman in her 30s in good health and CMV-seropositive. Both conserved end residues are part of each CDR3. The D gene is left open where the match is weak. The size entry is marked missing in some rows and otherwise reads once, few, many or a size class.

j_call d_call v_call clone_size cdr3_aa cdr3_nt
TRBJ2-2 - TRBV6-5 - CASSYSILFAGELFF TGTGCCAGCAGTTACTCGATATTGTTCGCCGGGGAGCTGTTTTTT
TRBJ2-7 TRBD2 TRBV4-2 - CASSQVAGKGEQYF TGTGCCAGCAGCCAAGTAGCGGGGAAGGGCGAGCAGTACTTC
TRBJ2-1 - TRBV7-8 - CASSPGSYNEQFF TGTGCCAGCAGCCCCGGCTCCTACAATGAGCAGTTCTTC
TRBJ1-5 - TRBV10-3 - CAISESGSRNQPQHF TGTGCCATCAGTGAGTCGGGATCACGCAATCAGCCCCAGCATTTT
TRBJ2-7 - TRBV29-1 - CSALQGLSYEQYF TGCAGCGCTCTACAGGGCCTCTCCTACGAGCAGTACTTC
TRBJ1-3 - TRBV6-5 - CASSYSKGAGNTIYF TGTGCCAGCAGTTACTCGAAGGGGGCTGGAAACACCATATATTTT
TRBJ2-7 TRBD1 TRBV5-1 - CASSLGQGAYEQYF TGCGCCAGCAGCTTGGGACAGGGTGCCTACGAGCAGTACTTC
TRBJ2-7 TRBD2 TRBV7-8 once CASSPPAGGSYEQYF TGTGCCAGCAGCCCCCCAGCGGGAGGAAGCTACGAGCAGTACTTC
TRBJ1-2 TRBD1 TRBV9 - CASSPTGGAGRGYTF TGTGCCAGCAGCCCAACAGGGGGCGCTGGACGCGGCTACACCTTC
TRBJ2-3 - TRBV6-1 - CASSEGPDTDTQYF TGTGCCAGCAGTGAAGGCCCAGACACAGATACGCAGTATTTT
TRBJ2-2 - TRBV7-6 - CASSKLGELFF TGTGCCAGCAGCAAGCTAGGGGAGCTGTTTTTT
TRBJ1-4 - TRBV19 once CASSIAEKLFF TGTGCCAGTAGTATTGCCGAAAAACTGTTTTTT
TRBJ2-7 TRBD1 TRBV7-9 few CASSETGTGSYEQYF TGTGCCAGCAGCGAGACAGGGACAGGCTCCTACGAGCAGTACTTC
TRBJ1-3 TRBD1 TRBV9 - CASSVAGRGFGNTIYF TGTGCCAGCAGCGTAGCCGGCAGGGGGTTTGGAAACACCATATATTTT
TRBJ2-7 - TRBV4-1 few CASSQGSARYEQYF TGCGCCAGCAGCCAAGGGTCGGCAAGGTACGAGCAGTACTTC
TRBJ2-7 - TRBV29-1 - CSVMPTSGGHEQYF TGCAGCGTCATGCCGACTAGTGGGGGCCACGAGCAGTACTTC
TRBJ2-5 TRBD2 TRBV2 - CASRSGLAGGGGETQYF TGTGCCAGCAGATCGGGACTAGCGGGAGGGGGAGGGGAGACCCAGTACTTC
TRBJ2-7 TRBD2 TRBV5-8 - CASSLVASGRYEQYF TGTGCCAGCAGCTTGGTGGCTAGCGGACGGTACGAGCAGTACTTC
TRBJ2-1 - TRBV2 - CASSEYGMQFF TGTGCCAGCAGTGAGTATGGTATGCAGTTCTTC
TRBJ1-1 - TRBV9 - CASSPEGWTEAFF TGTGCCAGCAGTCCCGAGGGGTGGACTGAAGCTTTCTTT
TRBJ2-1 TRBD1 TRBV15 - CATSRPGQGFYNEQFF TGTGCCACCAGCAGACCCGGACAGGGATTCTACAATGAGCAGTTCTTC
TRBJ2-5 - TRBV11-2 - CASSFRDLNQGVQETQYF TGTGCCAGCAGCTTCCGGGACCTCAATCAAGGGGTTCAAGAGACCCAGTACTTC
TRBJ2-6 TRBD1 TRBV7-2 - CASSSGQLSSGANVLTF TGTGCCAGCAGCTCGGGACAGCTATCCTCTGGGGCCAACGTCCTGACTTTC
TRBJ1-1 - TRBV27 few CASSLYGGGTEAFF TGTGCCAGCAGTTTATATGGAGGGGGTACTGAAGCTTTCTTT
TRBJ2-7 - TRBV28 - CATKGLDINF TGTGCCACCAAGGGGTTGGACATTAACTTC
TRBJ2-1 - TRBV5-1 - CASSLADSSYNEQFF TGCGCCAGCAGCTTAGCGGATAGCTCCTACAATGAGCAGTTCTTC
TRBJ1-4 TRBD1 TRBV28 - CASGEGGREKLFF TGTGCCAGCGGTGAAGGGGGCAGGGAAAAACTGTTTTTT
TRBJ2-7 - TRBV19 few CASTPSVGNEQYF TGTGCCAGTACCCCTTCCGTGGGCAACGAGCAGTACTTC
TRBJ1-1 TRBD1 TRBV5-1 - CASSLAKTGDTEAFF TGCGCCAGCAGCTTGGCAAAGACAGGGGACACTGAAGCTTTCTTT
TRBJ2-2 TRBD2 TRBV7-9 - CASSPPRAGGGTRELFF TGTGCCAGCAGCCCGCCCAGGGCGGGAGGCGGAACTAGGGAGCTGTTTTTT
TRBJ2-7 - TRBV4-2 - CASSQDSEGQSYEQYF TGTGCCAGCAGCCAAGATTCTGAGGGGCAGTCCTACGAGCAGTACTTC
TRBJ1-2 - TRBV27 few CASSTRSAHYGYTF TGTGCCAGCAGTACAAGGTCGGCGCACTATGGCTACACCTTC
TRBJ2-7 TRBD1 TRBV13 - CASSNGQGEYEQYF TGTGCCAGCAGCAACGGACAGGGAGAATACGAGCAGTACTTC
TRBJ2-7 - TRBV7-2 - CASSTPRRGEQYF TGTGCCAGCAGCACCCCTAGGCGGGGCGAGCAGTACTTC
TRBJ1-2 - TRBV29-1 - CSVFDNYGYTF TGCAGCGTTTTTGACAACTATGGCTACACCTTC
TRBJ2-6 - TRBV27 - CASSLAPGANVLTF TGTGCCAGCAGTTTAGCACCAGGGGCCAACGTCCTGACTTTC
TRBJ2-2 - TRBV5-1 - CASSLAPVAGELFF TGCGCCAGCAGCTTGGCCCCGGTGGCCGGGGAGCTGTTTTTT
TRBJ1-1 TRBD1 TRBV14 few CASSQDRDRGNTEAFF TGTGCCAGCAGCCAAGATCGAGACAGGGGGAACACTGAAGCTTTCTTT
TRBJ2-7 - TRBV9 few CASSPRTAVNSYEQYF TGTGCCAGCAGCCCTAGGACAGCCGTGAACTCCTACGAGCAGTACTTC
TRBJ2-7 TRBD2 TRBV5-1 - CASSLASGSSYEQYF TGCGCCAGCAGCTTGGCTAGCGGTAGCTCCTACGAGCAGTACTTC
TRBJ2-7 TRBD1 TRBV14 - CASSPRTGPTYEQYF TGTGCCAGCAGCCCCCGGACAGGGCCCACCTACGAGCAGTACTTC
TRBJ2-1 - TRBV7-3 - CASSSQDKRHEQFF TGTGCCAGCAGCTCTCAGGATAAGCGGCATGAGCAGTTCTTC
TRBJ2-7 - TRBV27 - CASSLSPPNEQYF TGTGCCAGCAGTTTAAGTCCCCCCAACGAGCAGTACTTC